This TCR beta chain is drawn from a study of T cells in Graves' hyperthyroidism and ophthalmopathy. Turning to the study itself: Pretreatment peripheral blood was obtained at initial diagnosis.

Notes on the study in general: Most expanded thyroid clonotypes above 0.001 recurred in blood.

The CDR3 regions of TCR beta were amplified from RNA transcripts. HTBI primers were employed in a first-round RT-PCR of the TCR CDR3. MiXCR was run by TCRdb on the multiplex PCR reads, yielding one entry per CDR3 protein. Of 400,000 or so distinct CDR3 sequences in the sample, about 14% were seen once. This clonotype was recorded many times. Antigen: not known. This CDR3 has 13 residues. V was pared by 7 bases and J by 0 bases, with 9 bases between. Germline CDR1 MDHEN, CDR2 SYDVKM. The clonotype was recovered from a woman aged 25 to 39 with Graves' ophthalmopathy. V is TRBV28 and J is TRBJ1-1; D ambiguous. Sample: blood. The chain's CDR3 is CASNWAMNTEAFF. The CDR3 bases are TGTGCCAGCAACTGGGCAATGAACACTGAAGCTTTCTTT.